The entry below gives a single T cell receptor beta chain sequence along with its context. What it binds is not known. Produced via immunoSEQ multiplex PCR; TCRdb's table is partial and in-frame only. The data show about 76,000 clones, 88% seen once. The sample comes from a study of T cell responses to AZD1222 COVID-19 vaccine. Whole-study results and caveats: Elevations in Spike-specific TCR breadth and depth followed administration of two AZD1222 doses. Repertoire collection took place solely once the T cell response had peaked. Females outnumbered males among donors, who were mostly white British; clonal diversity was possibly underestimated. Nearly half of the spike-specific TCRs reportedly recognize variant regions that carry no mutations.

The material sequenced was peripheral blood, taken on day 0 of MenACWY control vaccination. The clonotype comes from an adult in good health.

This CDR3 is CASSHSGRAGELFF. The CDR3 coding sequence is TGTGCCAGCAGCCATAGCGGGAGGGCCGGGGAGCTGTTTTTT. The rearrangement links TRBV7-2 to TRBJ2-2, with TRBD2 identical over 11 bases. Germline V gene lookup returns CDR1 SGHTA and CDR2 FQGNSA. The CDR3 is 14 amino acids. J lost 6 bases, V lost 5 bases, and 2 bases had no gene match.